This T cell receptor beta chain was recorded in a study of blood T cells in healthy people across ages. A sample-barcoded 5' primer and a J-beta primer mix were used in a second PCR of about 7 to 11 cycles. TCRdb independently ran MiXCR on the 5' RACE reads; one entry per CDR3 protein. The data contain about 1 million distinct CDR3 sequences, roughly 45% of them seen just once; the ten biggest clones take up approximately 17%. Per germline, CDR1 SGHAT and CDR2 FQNNGV. With 4 bases clipped from V and 1 base from J, the junction kept 6 bases outside the gene matches. CDR3 size: 16 residues. The chain links TRBV11-2 to TRBJ2-3; 9 bases match TRBD1. The sequenced sample consisted of blood. This TCR derives from a woman in her fifties or sixties in good health. The CDR3 DNA sequence: TGTGCCAGCAGCTGGCGGACAGGGGAGCGCACAGATACGCAGTATTTT. The encoded protein is CASSWRTGERTDTQYF.